Listed below are T cell receptor beta chains from one sample, sequenced in a study of OX40 agonist ivuxolimab in advanced cancers. Using immunoSEQ multiplex PCR, the repertoire was profiled, and TCRdb retains in-frame clones only, with some absent. Of about 68,000 clones listed, approximately 83% are singletons. The sample in question was CD4+ or CD8+ T cells sorted from blood, obtained in a trial of the OX40 agonist ivuxolimab. Receptors originate from an adult with an advanced solid tumor such as melanoma, head and neck, liver or kidney cancer. Each CDR3 is given with its conserved first and last residue. D genes are given only for firm matches. Expanded clones get a size class; other rows say once, few or many, or leave the size out.

cdr3_nt | cdr3_aa | cdr3_length | j_call | d_call | clone_size | v_call
TGCAGCGTTGAACAGAACTTGGGCCTGTTTTTT | CSVEQNLGLFF | 11 | TRBJ1-4 | . | . | TRBV29-1
TGTGCCAGCAGCTGGGGGGGAGGTTATAGCAATCAGCCCCAGCATTTT | CASSWGGGYSNQPQHF | 16 | TRBJ1-5 | . | few | TRBV5-6
TGTGCCAGCAGTTTCCCGGCAACTAGACAGCCTCCTGCACCCCTCCACTTT | CASSFPATRQPPAPLHF | 17 | TRBJ1-6 | . | . | TRBV28
TGTGCCAGCAGCGTAATCAGGGAAGGGACTGAAGCTTTCTTT | CASSVIREGTEAFF | 14 | TRBJ1-1 | . | . | TRBV6-5
TGTGCCAGCACCCCGACATTACAGGGCCGATATAATTCACCCCTCCACTTT | CASTPTLQGRYNSPLHF | 17 | TRBJ1-6 | . | . | TRBV5-5
TGTGCCAGCAGCGATGGTGGGTCCCAAGGCTATGGCTACACCTTC | CASSDGGSQGYGYTF | 15 | TRBJ1-2 | . | . | TRBV5-5
TGTGCCAGCACGCGAGACAGGGCTGGGGCCAACGTCCTGACTTTC | CASTRDRAGANVLTF | 15 | TRBJ2-6 | TRBD1 | . | TRBV6-5
TGTGCCAGCGGGACCACTGTAGGTTACGAGCAGTACTTC | CASGTTVGYEQYF | 13 | TRBJ2-7 | . | once | TRBV11-3
TGTGCCTGGAGTTATGGGGCTTTTAGCAATCAGCCCCAGCATTTT | CAWSYGAFSNQPQHF | 15 | TRBJ1-5 | . | few | TRBV30
TGTGCCAGTAGTATTTCGGGGCGCACAGATACGCAGTATTTT | CASSISGRTDTQYF | 14 | TRBJ2-3 | . | . | TRBV19
TGCGCCAGCAGTGAGAAAGGGGCTAGCACAGATACGCAGTATTTT | CASSEKGASTDTQYF | 15 | TRBJ2-3 | . | . | TRBV10-1
TGCGCCAGCAGCCCGGAGCACGGGGAGAGCACTGAAGCTTTCTTT | CASSPEHGESTEAFF | 15 | TRBJ1-1 | . | . | TRBV5-1
TGCGCCAGCAGCTTGCGGGGGGGATCCTACGAGCAGTACTTC | CASSLRGGSYEQYF | 14 | TRBJ2-7 | TRBD2 | . | TRBV5-1
TGTGCCAGCAGTGAACCGGGACAGGGGGCTGAAGCTTTCTTT | CASSEPGQGAEAFF | 14 | TRBJ1-1 | TRBD1 | once | TRBV2
TGCGCCAGCAGCAAGGGACAGGGGTTGGCTGAAGCTTTCTTT | CASSKGQGLAEAFF | 14 | TRBJ1-1 | TRBD1 | few | TRBV5-1
TGTGCCAGCAGCTTGTCTCGGTTCACTGAAGCTTTCTTT | CASSLSRFTEAFF | 13 | TRBJ1-1 | . | . | TRBV5-6
TGTGCCAGCAGCCCACTCCCGGCAGTGGGAAGGGGTCGCAATCAGCCCCAGCATTTT | CASSPLPAVGRGRNQPQHF | 19 | TRBJ1-5 | . | once | TRBV7-8
TGCGCCAGCAGCTGGGGGGACAGACACACAGATACGCAGTATTTT | CASSWGDRHTDTQYF | 15 | TRBJ2-3 | . | . | TRBV5-1
TGTGCCAGCAGCTTTCAGGGGAACCGAAACATTCAGTACTTC | CASSFQGNRNIQYF | 14 | TRBJ2-4 | . | . | TRBV5-6
TGTGCCAGCAGCCGAGGGGGGTGGTACCAAGAGACCCAGTACTTC | CASSRGGWYQETQYF | 15 | TRBJ2-5 | . | . | TRBV14